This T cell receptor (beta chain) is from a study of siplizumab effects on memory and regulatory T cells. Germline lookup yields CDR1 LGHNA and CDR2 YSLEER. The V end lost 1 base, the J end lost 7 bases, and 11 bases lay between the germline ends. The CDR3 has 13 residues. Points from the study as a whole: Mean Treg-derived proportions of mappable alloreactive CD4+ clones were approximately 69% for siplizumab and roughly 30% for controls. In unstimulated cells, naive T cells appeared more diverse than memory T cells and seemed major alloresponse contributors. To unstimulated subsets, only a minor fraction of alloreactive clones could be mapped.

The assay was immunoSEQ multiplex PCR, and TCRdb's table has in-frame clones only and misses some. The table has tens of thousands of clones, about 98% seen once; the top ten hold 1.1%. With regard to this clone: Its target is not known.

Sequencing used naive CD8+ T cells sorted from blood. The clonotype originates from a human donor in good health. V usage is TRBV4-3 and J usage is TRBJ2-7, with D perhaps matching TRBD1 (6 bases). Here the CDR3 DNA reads TGCGCCAGCAGCCAAGTCAGGGGTTGGGAGCAGTACTTC. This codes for CASSQVRGWEQYF.